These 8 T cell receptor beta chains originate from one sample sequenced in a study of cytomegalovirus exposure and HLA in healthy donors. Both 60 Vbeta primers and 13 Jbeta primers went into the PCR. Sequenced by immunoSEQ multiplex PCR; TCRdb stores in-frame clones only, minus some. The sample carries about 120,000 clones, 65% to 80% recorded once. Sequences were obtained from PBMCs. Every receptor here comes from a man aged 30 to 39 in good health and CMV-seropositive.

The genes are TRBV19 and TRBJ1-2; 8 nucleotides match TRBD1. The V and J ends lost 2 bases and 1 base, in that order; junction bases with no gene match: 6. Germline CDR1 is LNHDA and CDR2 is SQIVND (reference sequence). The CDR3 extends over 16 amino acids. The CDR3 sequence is CASSIPKTGVNYGYTF. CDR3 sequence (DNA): TGTGCCAGTAGTATACCTAAGACAGGGGTTAACTATGGCTACACCTTC.

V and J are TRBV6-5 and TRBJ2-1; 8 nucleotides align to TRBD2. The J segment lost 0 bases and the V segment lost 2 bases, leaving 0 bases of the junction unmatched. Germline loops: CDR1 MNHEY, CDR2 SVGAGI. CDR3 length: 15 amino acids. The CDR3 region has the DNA TGTGCCAGCAGTTACGGGACTAGCTCCTACAATGAGCAGTTCTTC. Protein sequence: CASSYGTSSYNEQFF.

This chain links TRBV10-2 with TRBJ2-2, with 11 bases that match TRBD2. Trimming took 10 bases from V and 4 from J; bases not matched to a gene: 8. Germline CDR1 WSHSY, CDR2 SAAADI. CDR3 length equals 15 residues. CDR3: CATISGGAGTGELFF. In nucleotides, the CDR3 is TGCGCCACTATTAGCGGGGGGGCAGGCACCGGGGAGCTGTTTTTT.

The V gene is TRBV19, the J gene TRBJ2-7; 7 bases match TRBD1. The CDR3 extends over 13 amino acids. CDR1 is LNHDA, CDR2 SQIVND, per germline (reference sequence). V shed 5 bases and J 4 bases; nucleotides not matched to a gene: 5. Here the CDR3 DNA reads TGTGCCAGTAGTTCGGCAGGGGGATACGAGCAGTACTTC. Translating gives CASSSAGGYEQYF.

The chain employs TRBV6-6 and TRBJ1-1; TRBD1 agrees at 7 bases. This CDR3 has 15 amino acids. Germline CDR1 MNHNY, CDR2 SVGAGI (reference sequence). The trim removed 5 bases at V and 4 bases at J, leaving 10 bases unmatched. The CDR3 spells CASSPGGGGVTEAFF. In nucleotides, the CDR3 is TGTGCCAGCAGTCCCGGTGGAGGGGGCGTCACTGAAGCTTTCTTT.

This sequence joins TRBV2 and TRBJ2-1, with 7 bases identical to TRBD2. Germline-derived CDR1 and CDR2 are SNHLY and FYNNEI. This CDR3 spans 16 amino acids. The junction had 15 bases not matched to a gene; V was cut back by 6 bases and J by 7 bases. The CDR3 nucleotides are TGTGCCAGCAGGGCCGGAGTGGGGGGGTCGGGGAATGAGCAGTTCTTC. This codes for CASRAGVGGSGNEQFF.

CDR3 sequence (DNA): TGCGCCAGCAGTGAGGTCCTCACAGATACGCAGTATTTT. It yields the protein CASSEVLTDTQYF. The gene calls are TRBV10-1 and TRBJ2-3; D is undetermined. CDR3 size: 13 residues. V lost 2 bases and J 2 bases, leaving 5 bases between the germline ends. CDR1 is WNHNN, CDR2 SYGVQD, per germline (reference sequence).

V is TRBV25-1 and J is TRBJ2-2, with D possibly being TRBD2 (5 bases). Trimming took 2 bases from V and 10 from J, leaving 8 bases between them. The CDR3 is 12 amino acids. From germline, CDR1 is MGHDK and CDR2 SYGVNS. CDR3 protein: CASSEGREELFF. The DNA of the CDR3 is TGTGCCAGCAGTGAAGGCCGGGAGGAGCTGTTTTTT. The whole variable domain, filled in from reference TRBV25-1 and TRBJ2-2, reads EADIYQTPRYLVIGTGKKITLECSQTMGHDKMYWYQQDPGMELHLIHYSYGVNSTEKGDLSSESTVSRIRTEHFPLTLESARPSHTSQYLCASSEGREELFFGEGSRLTVL.